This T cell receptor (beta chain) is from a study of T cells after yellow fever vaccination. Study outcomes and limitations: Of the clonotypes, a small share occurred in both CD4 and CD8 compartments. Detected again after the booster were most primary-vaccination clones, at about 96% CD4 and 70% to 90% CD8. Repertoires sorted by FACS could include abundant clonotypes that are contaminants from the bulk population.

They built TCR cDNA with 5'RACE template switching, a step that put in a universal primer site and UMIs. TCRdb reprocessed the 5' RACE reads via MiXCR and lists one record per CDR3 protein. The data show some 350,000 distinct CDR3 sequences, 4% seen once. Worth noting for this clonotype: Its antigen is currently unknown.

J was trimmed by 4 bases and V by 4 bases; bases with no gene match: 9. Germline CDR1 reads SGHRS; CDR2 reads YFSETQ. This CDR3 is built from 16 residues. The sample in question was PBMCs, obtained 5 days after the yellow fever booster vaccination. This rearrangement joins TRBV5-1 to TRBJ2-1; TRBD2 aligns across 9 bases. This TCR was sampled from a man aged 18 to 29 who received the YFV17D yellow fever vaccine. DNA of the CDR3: TGCGCCAGCAGCCTCCAAGCTAGCGGGGAATACAATGAGCAGTTCTTC. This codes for CASSLQASGEYNEQFF.